These 19 T cell receptor beta chains were all obtained from the same sample, sequenced in a study of shared clonotypes between healthy human individuals. TCRdb keeps only in-frame clones here, not all; method: immunoSEQ multiplex PCR. The sample includes about 1 million clones, 75% of them seen just once. Specimen: memory CD4+ T cells sorted from blood. Subset here: CD45RA-negative fraction. The receptors originated from a man in his late teens or twenties in good health.

The chain links TRBV5-4 to TRBJ1-4; TRBD1 aligns across 7 bases. CDR1 and CDR2 from the germline V gene are SGHNT and YYREEE (reference sequence). Trimming at V came to 5 bases and at J to 7 bases, leaving 11 bases not matched to a gene. This CDR3 contains 15 residues. The CDR3 nucleotides are TGTGCCAGCAGTCCGGAGGGACAGCGGTCTGAAAAACTGTTTTTT. Translated, it gives CASSPEGQRSEKLFF.

The V and J genes are TRBV6-1 and TRBJ1-5, with 7 bases lining up with TRBD1. The CDR3 is 18 amino acids. Germline loops: CDR1 MNHNS, CDR2 SASEGT. J lost 0 bases, V lost 3 bases, and 11 bases had no gene match. The CDR3 reads CASSDDRDIWVSNQPQHF. For the CDR3, the DNA is TGTGCCAGCAGTGACGACAGGGATATTTGGGTTAGCAATCAGCCCCAGCATTTT.

The V gene is TRBV29-1, the J gene TRBJ1-3, with 8 bases identical to TRBD1. V shed 5 bases and J 2 bases; nucleotides not matched to a gene: 2. CDR1 and CDR2 (germline): SQVTM, ANQGSEA. The CDR3 has 13 residues. This chain's CDR3 is CSVKDRAGNTIYF. CDR3 DNA sequence: TGCAGCGTTAAGGACAGGGCTGGAAACACCATATATTTT.

V is TRBV4-1 and J is TRBJ1-2; 8 bases are a match to TRBD1. Germline CDR1 is MGHRA and CDR2 is YSYEKL. The CDR3 length is 14 residues. V shed 3 bases, J shed 8 bases, and the junction held 8 bases outside the gene matches. The CDR3 DNA reads TGCGCCAGCAGCCATTTTGACAGGGGAGTCGGCTACACCTTC. Its translation is CASSHFDRGVGYTF.

This sequence joins TRBV5-6 and TRBJ1-2, with D possibly being TRBD1 (6 bases). Germline V gene lookup returns CDR1 SGHDT and CDR2 YYEEEE. The CDR3 has 15 amino acids. V lost 2 bases and J 7 bases, leaving 18 bases between the germline ends. DNA of the CDR3: TGTGCCAGCAGCTTTTATGATAGGGGGACGGGTGGCTACACCTTC. It codes for CASSFYDRGTGGYTF. The complete variable domain, with remaining parts taken from reference TRBV5-6 and TRBJ1-2, reads DAGVTQSPTHLIKTRGQQVTLRCSPKSGHDTVSWYQQALGQGPQFIFQYYEEEERQRGNFPDRFSGHQFPNYSSELNVNALLLGDSALYLCASSFYDRGTGGYTFGSGTRLTVV.

The chain links TRBV10-3 to TRBJ1-2; possibly TRBD1 for D (5 bases). The length of the CDR3 is 14 residues. V was pared by 3 bases and J by 0 bases, with 8 bases between. Germline loops: CDR1 ENHRY, CDR2 SYGVKD. CDR3 DNA: TGTGCCATCAGTGATGGGGACTCTAACTATGGCTACACCTTC. It is translated as CAISDGDSNYGYTF.

The table lists this clone with a few counts. The V and J genes are TRBV30 and TRBJ1-2, with no clear D. The CDR3 totals 11 residues. In germline, CDR1 is GTSNPN, CDR2 SVGIG (reference sequence). V was clipped by 3 bases and J by 7 bases, with 9 bases between them. This CDR3 is CAWRTGTGYTF. CDR3 nucleotides: TGTGCCTGGAGAACCGGAACTGGCTACACCTTC.

This chain uses TRBV19 with TRBJ1-2; unclear D gene. Germline CDR1 reads LNHDA; CDR2 reads SQIVND (reference sequence). The V and J ends lost 9 bases and 4 bases respectively, with 18 bases between them. This CDR3 has 14 amino acids. The CDR3 here is CASNRRTSSYGYTF. Written as DNA, the CDR3 is TGTGCCAGCAACCGAAGGACTTCCAGCTATGGCTACACCTTC.

The CDR3 DNA reads TGTGCCAGCAGTTCGGACGTCCAAGTAGGGCAGCCCCAGCATTTT. This translates into CASSSDVQVGQPQHF. The chain uses TRBV28 and TRBJ1-5; D not certain. Trimming removed 4 bases at V and 7 bases at J, with 17 bases between. The CDR3 totals 15 residues. The germline V gene encodes CDR1 MDHEN and CDR2 SYDVKM.

The chain links TRBV7-2 to TRBJ1-2, with a possible D match to TRBD1 (5 bases). The length of the CDR3 is 14 residues. V was trimmed by 3 bases and J by 0 bases, leaving 8 bases between them. CDR1 is SGHTA and CDR2 is FQGNSA in the germline V gene. DNA for the CDR3: TGTGCCAGCAGCTTCAGGGCAGCTAACTATGGCTACACCTTC. Residues: CASSFRAANYGYTF. The full variable domain, rest sourced from reference TRBV7-2 and TRBJ1-2, is GAGVSQSPSNKVTEKGKDVELRCDPISGHTALYWYRQSLGQGLEFLIYFQGNSAPDKSGLPSDRFSAERTGGSVSTLTIQRTQQEDSAVYLCASSFRAANYGYTFGSGTRLTVV.

The genes are TRBV18 and TRBJ2-7; D tentatively fits TRBD1 or TRBD2 (6 bases each). Trimming took 3 bases from V and 1 from J, leaving 16 bases between them. The CDR3 is 16 amino acids. Germline CDR1 KGHSH, CDR2 LQKENI. The CDR3 sequence: CASSPPGARTSYEQYF. In DNA form, the CDR3 reads TGTGCCAGCTCACCGCCGGGGGCCCGAACTTCCTACGAGCAGTACTTC. The whole variable domain, remainder taken from reference TRBV18 and TRBJ2-7, is NAGVMQNPRHLVRRRGQEARLRCSPMKGHSHVYWYRQLPEEGLKFMVYLQKENIIDESGMPKERFSAEFPKEGPSILRIQQVVRGDSAAYFCASSPPGARTSYEQYFGPGTRLTVT.

The gene calls are TRBV10-1 and TRBJ1-3; unclear D gene. Germline CDR1 is WNHNN and CDR2 is SYGVQD (reference sequence). The CDR3 loop spans 14 amino acids. V lost 3 bases, J lost 4 bases, and 10 bases lay in between. The CDR3 sequence: CASSDPALGNTIYF. The CDR3 bases are TGCGCCAGCAGTGATCCGGCTCTCGGAAACACCATATATTTT.

Concerning this clone itself: Just one base apart from a much larger clone, this may be a read error. The chain has TRBV28 and TRBJ1-2, with D perhaps TRBD1 (5 bases). The length of the CDR3 is 13 residues. Germline V gene lookup returns CDR1 MDHEN and CDR2 SYDVKM. Trimming removed 2 bases at V and 2 bases at J, with 6 bases between. The CDR3 reads CASSLEGNYGYTF. CDR3 in DNA: TGTGCCAGCAGTTTAGAGGGGAACTATGGCTACACCTTC.

This rearrangement joins TRBV7-2 to TRBJ2-7, with D possibly matching TRBD2 (6 bases). Germline V gene sequence: CDR1 SGHTA, CDR2 FQGNSA. V lost 3 bases, J lost 0 bases, and 12 bases lay in between. CDR3 length equals 15 residues. The CDR3 sequence: CASSFSGLNSYEQYF. The CDR3 nucleotides are TGTGCCAGCAGCTTCTCGGGACTCAACTCCTACGAGCAGTACTTC.

V is TRBV21-1 and J is TRBJ2-7; the D segment call TRBD1 is taken from the table without a DNA check. TRBV21-1 is classified as a pseudogene. CDR3 length: 13 amino acids. This chain's CDR3 is CARGTAPSYEQYF. CDR3 nucleotide sequence: TGTGCCAGGGGGACAGCCCCTTCCTACGAGCAGTACTTC.

CDR3 protein: CASRETSGGGNEQFF. In DNA form, the CDR3 reads TGTGCCAGCAGGGAGACTAGCGGTGGGGGGAATGAGCAGTTCTTC. The chain recombines TRBV2 with TRBJ2-1; TRBD2 matches at 9 bases. The junction had 10 bases not matched to a gene; V was cut back by 6 bases and J by 7 bases. Germline assignment: CDR1 SNHLY and CDR2 FYNNEI. The CDR3 loop spans 15 amino acids.

The chain uses TRBV7-9 and TRBJ1-2; 8 positions agree with TRBD1. The CDR3 extends over 17 amino acids. The ends lost 1 base at V and 0 bases at J; junction bases unmatched: 7. Germline values: CDR1 SEHNR, CDR2 FQNEAQ (reference sequence). As DNA, the CDR3 is TGTGCCAGCAGCTTAGGGGGCCAGGGGGCAACTAACTATGGCTACACCTTC. Encoded protein: CASSLGGQGATNYGYTF.

This clone was seen a single time. The rearrangement links TRBV7-2 to TRBJ1-5; D not certain. The CDR3 has 14 amino acids. Germline CDR1 is SGHTA and CDR2 is FQGNSA. The V gene lost 5 bases and the J gene lost 4 bases, with 12 bases spanning the gap. In DNA form, the CDR3 reads TGTGCCAGCAGCGTACAAAAGGGAAATCAGCCCCAGCATTTT. It translates to CASSVQKGNQPQHF.

This clone was recorded many times. This chain joins TRBV5-8 and TRBJ1-1; 7 bases fit TRBD1. CDR1 is SGHTS and CDR2 is YDEGEE in the germline V gene. The J segment lost 10 bases and the V segment lost 4 bases, leaving 10 bases of the junction unmatched. The CDR3 sequence is 13 residues long. The DNA for the CDR3 is TGTGCCAGCAGCAATACAGGGGAGAGAGCAGCTTTCTTT. Amino acid sequence: CASSNTGERAAFF.